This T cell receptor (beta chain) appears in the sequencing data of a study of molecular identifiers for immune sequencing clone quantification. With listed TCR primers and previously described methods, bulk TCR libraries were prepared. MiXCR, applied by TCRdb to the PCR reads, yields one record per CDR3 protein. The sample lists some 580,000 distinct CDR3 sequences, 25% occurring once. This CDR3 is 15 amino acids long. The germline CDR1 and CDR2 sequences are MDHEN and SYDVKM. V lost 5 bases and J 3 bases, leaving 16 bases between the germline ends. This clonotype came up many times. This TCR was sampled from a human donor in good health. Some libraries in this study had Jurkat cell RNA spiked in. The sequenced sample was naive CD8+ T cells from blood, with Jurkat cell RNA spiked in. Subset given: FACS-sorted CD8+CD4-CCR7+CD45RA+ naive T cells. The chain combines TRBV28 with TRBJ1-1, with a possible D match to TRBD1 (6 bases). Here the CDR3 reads CASSTPTGQDTEAFF. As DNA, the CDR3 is TGTGCCAGCAGTACCCCGACAGGTCAGGACACTGAAGCTTTCTTT.